Below, 30 T cell receptor beta chains from the same sample are listed, as sequenced in a study of T cell changes during pregnancy in multiple sclerosis. The assay was immunoSEQ multiplex PCR, and TCRdb's table has in-frame clones only and misses some. Counted here are about 16,000 clones, 95% to 97% occurring once; the ten biggest clones make up approximately 1%. Sequenced material: peripheral blood, taken in the third trimester of pregnancy. The receptors were sampled from a female donor with multiple sclerosis, enrolled in a pregnancy study.

The rearrangement uses TRBV10-2 and TRBJ1-2; 9 nucleotides line up with TRBD1. CDR3 length: 16 amino acids. Germline values: CDR1 WSHSY, CDR2 SAAADI. V lost 0 bases and J lost 4; bases outside the gene matches: 6. CDR3 nucleotides: TGCGCCAGCAGTGAGTCGACTCGACAGGGGGGCTATGGCTACACCTTC. It yields the protein CASSESTRQGGYGYTF.

The chain recombines TRBV28 with TRBJ1-1; 7 bases align to TRBD1. The CDR3 sequence is 12 residues long. Per the germline V gene, CDR1 is MDHEN and CDR2 is SYDVKM. The V segment lost 2 bases and the J segment 7 bases; nucleotides outside the gene matches: 1. CDR3 nucleotides: TGTGCCAGCAGTTTAAGGGGGCTTGAAGCTTTCTTT. This encodes CASSLRGLEAFF.

V and J are TRBV9 and TRBJ1-4; 7 bases line up with TRBD1. This CDR3 contains 15 residues. The germline gives CDR1 SGDLS, CDR2 YYNGEE. V gave up 0 bases and J gave up 4 bases; unmatched junction bases: 3. The CDR3, as DNA: TGTGCCAGCAGCGTAGATCAGGGGGGTAATGAAAAACTGTTTTTT. Translation: CASSVDQGGNEKLFF.

The chain is built from TRBV7-3 and TRBJ2-3, with 9 bases that match TRBD2. The CDR3 spans 17 residues. Per germline, CDR1 SGHTA and CDR2 FQGTGA. V lost 2 bases and J lost 5; bases outside the gene matches: 11. The CDR3 here is CASSLDPSGAGKDTQYF. The CDR3 region has the DNA TGTGCCAGCAGCTTAGATCCTAGCGGGGCGGGGAAAGATACGCAGTATTTT.

The chain carries TRBV10-1 and TRBJ2-7, with 9 bases identical to TRBD1. Germline V CDR1 and CDR2: WNHNN, SYGVQD (reference sequence). The CDR3 is made up of 15 amino acids. Losses at the gene ends were 6 bases for V and 2 bases for J; bases not matched to a gene: 8. CDR3 coding DNA: TGCGCCAGCAGCGTCCGGGACAGGGTGCCCTACGAGCAGTACTTC. It is translated as CASSVRDRVPYEQYF.

Written as DNA, the CDR3 is TGCGCCAGCAGCCAAGTCCTAGCGGCCACCGGGGAGCTGTTTTTT. Translation: CASSQVLAATGELFF. The chain combines TRBV4-1 with TRBJ2-2; 7 bases line up with TRBD2. The CDR3 totals 15 residues. Trimming cost V 1 base and J 4 bases; bases outside gene matches: 3. Germline V lookup: CDR1 MGHRA, CDR2 YSYEKL.

The gene calls are TRBV2 and TRBJ1-3; 7 nucleotides match TRBD1. J gave up 0 bases and V 5 bases, and 1 base lay outside the gene matches. This CDR3 comprises 14 residues. Germline lookup yields CDR1 SNHLY and CDR2 FYNNEI. The CDR3: CASSRDSSGNTIYF. In nucleotides, the CDR3 is TGTGCCAGCAGTAGGGACAGCTCTGGAAACACCATATATTTT.

This clone has a single count. This sequence joins TRBV25-1 and TRBJ2-7; TRBD1 matches at 8 bases. The ends lost 8 bases at V and 4 bases at J; junction bases unmatched: 10. Germline CDR1 is MGHDK and CDR2 is SYGVNS. CDR3 length: 14 amino acids. The CDR3 spells CASRATGAGYEQYF. For the CDR3, the DNA is TGTGCCAGCCGCGCGACAGGGGCAGGGTACGAGCAGTACTTC.

The rearrangement links TRBV27 to TRBJ2-5; no firm D call. From germline, CDR1 is MNHEY and CDR2 SMNVEV (reference sequence). The length of the CDR3 is 15 residues. Trimming took off 6 bases at V and 5 bases at J, with 19 bases between the two ends. For the CDR3, the DNA is TGTGCCAGCAGAGACTCAGCGAGAATGAGCGAGACCCAGTACTTC. Encoded protein: CASRDSARMSETQYF.

The chain recombines TRBV23-1 with TRBJ2-7; 10 nucleotides agree with TRBD1. TRBV23-1 is annotated as an ORF whose role is uncertain. There are 15 residues in the CDR3. Trimming cost V 2 bases and J 3 bases; bases outside gene matches: 4. CDR3 nucleotides: TGCGCCAGCAGTCAAGGGGACAGGGGATACTACGAGCAGTACTTC. This translates into CASSQGDRGYYEQYF.

The rearrangement uses TRBV6-1 and TRBJ2-1, with 9 bases lining up with TRBD2. The junction had 10 bases not matched to a gene; V was cut back by 10 bases and J by 6 bases. This CDR3 is built from 14 residues. The germline gives CDR1 MNHNS, CDR2 SASEGT. CDR3 in DNA: TGTGCCAACGAGCGGGAGGCAGACCCCAATGAGCAGTTCTTC. Translating gives CANEREADPNEQFF.

The rearrangement links TRBV29-1 to TRBJ2-5; 11 positions agree with TRBD2. CDR3 size: 15 residues. Germline V gene data show CDR1 as SQVTM and CDR2 as ANQGSEA. Trimming took 5 bases from V and 2 from J; bases not matched to a gene: 7. CDR3 residues: CSVPGLAAGQETQYF. CDR3 bases: TGCAGCGTTCCGGGACTAGCGGCCGGGCAAGAGACCCAGTACTTC.

The chain couples TRBV15 to TRBJ2-2; D ambiguous. CDR1 is LNHNV, CDR2 YYDKDF, per germline (reference sequence). Trimming stripped 4 bases from V and 5 bases from J, with 11 bases between. The length of the CDR3 is 14 residues. The CDR3 sequence is CATSIDGATGELFF. The CDR3 region has the DNA TGTGCCACCAGCATAGACGGAGCGACCGGGGAGCTGTTTTTT.

This chain joins TRBV6-1 and TRBJ1-2, with no clear D. The CDR3 totals 15 residues. Trimming took off 5 bases at V and 2 bases at J, with 15 bases between the two ends. From germline, CDR1 is MNHNS and CDR2 SASEGT. The CDR3 DNA sequence: TGTGCCAGCAGTCCCGAGGCCACGGTGAACTATGGCTACACCTTC. This codes for CASSPEATVNYGYTF.

The genes are TRBV27 and TRBJ1-2; no firm D call. Trimming pared 0 bases from V and 8 bases from J, leaving 16 bases between. In germline, CDR1 is MNHEY, CDR2 SMNVEV (reference sequence). The length of the CDR3 is 15 residues. The CDR3 DNA follows: TGTGCCAGCAGTTTATCGCGGCCGGGTATAGGAGGCTACACCTTC. Protein: CASSLSRPGIGGYTF.

This sequence joins TRBV7-3 and TRBJ2-2, with 8 bases lining up with TRBD1. There are 15 residues in the CDR3. V shed 4 bases, J shed 3 bases, and the junction held 4 bases outside the gene matches. Germline V gene data show CDR1 as SGHTA and CDR2 as FQGTGA. In nucleotides, the CDR3 is TGTGCCAGCAGCTCCCAGGGGGCGGACACCGGGGAGCTGTTTTTT. This gives the protein CASSSQGADTGELFF.

The chain is built from TRBV7-6 and TRBJ2-5; 10 nucleotides match TRBD2. Germline V gene lookup returns CDR1 SGHVS and CDR2 FNYEAQ. Germline trimming cut 4 bases from V and 2 bases from J; bases unmatched to any gene: 10. CDR3 length: 17 amino acids. CDR3 nucleotide sequence: TGTGCCAGCAGCTCGCACCGCCAGCGGGGGGGTCAAGAGACCCAGTACTTC. Translation: CASSSHRQRGGQETQYF.

J is TRBJ1-5 and V is TRBV30, with unresolved D. V lost 0 bases to trimming and J lost 2 bases, with 8 bases between them. CDR1 and CDR2 (germline): GTSNPN, SVGIG (reference sequence). The CDR3 consists of 14 residues. Here the CDR3 DNA reads TGTGCCTGGAGTGTACGGGTGGGCAATCAGCCCCAGCATTTT. This gives the protein CAWSVRVGNQPQHF.

This clone was seen once. The V call is TRBV7-7, the J call TRBJ2-3; D unclear. The CDR3 spans 15 residues. Germline V gene lookup returns CDR1 SSHAT and CDR2 FNYEAQ (reference sequence). V was trimmed by 2 bases and J by 0 bases, leaving 9 bases between them. CDR3 in DNA: TGTGCCAGCAGCTTAAATTCTGCGAGCACAGATACGCAGTATTTT. Translated, it gives CASSLNSASTDTQYF.

The chain recombines TRBV15 with TRBJ2-3; 7 bases fit TRBD2. In germline, CDR1 is LNHNV, CDR2 YYDKDF (reference sequence). V was clipped by 1 base and J by 0 bases; unmatched bases: 10. The CDR3 is 18 residues long. The CDR3 nucleotides are TGTGCCACCAGCAGAGCCCTAACTAGCGTAGCTAGCACAGATACGCAGTATTTT. Translated, it gives CATSRALTSVASTDTQYF. Full variable domain (outside the CDR3, taken from reference TRBV15 and TRBJ2-3): DAMVIQNPRYQVTQFGKPVTLSCSQTLNHNVMYWYQQKSSQAPKLLFHYYDKDFNNEADTPDNFQSRRPNTSFCFLDIRSPGLGDTAMYLCATSRALTSVASTDTQYFGPGTRLTVL.

The chain uses TRBV7-3 and TRBJ2-2, with D tentatively TRBD2 (5 bases). CDR1 is SGHTA and CDR2 is FQGTGA in the germline V gene. The CDR3 length is 15 residues. The ends were cut back, 5 bases at V and 0 bases at J, with 10 bases in the middle. CDR3 loop: CASSPLGANTGELFF. As DNA, the CDR3 is TGTGCCAGCAGCCCCCTCGGGGCGAACACCGGGGAGCTGTTTTTT.

The CDR3 bases are TGTGCCAGCAGCTTAGCTGGTCTAGCGGGGGATCCCTACGAGCAGTACTTC. Amino acids: CASSLAGLAGDPYEQYF. V gene TRBV7-2 combines with J gene TRBJ2-7; the match to TRBD2 covers 10 bases. Looked up from germline, CDR1 is SGHTA and CDR2 is FQGNSA. The CDR3 extends over 17 amino acids. Trimming cost V 0 bases and J 2 bases; bases outside gene matches: 7.

The genes are TRBV30 and TRBJ1-1; D might be TRBD1 (5 bases). This CDR3 comprises 13 residues. Per germline, CDR1 GTSNPN and CDR2 SVGIG (reference sequence). V was cut by 2 bases and J by 3 bases, with 10 bases left in between. CDR3 bases: TGTGCCTGGAGTAGGGGAAGAGACACTGAAGCTTTCTTT. Its translation is CAWSRGRDTEAFF.

The V gene is TRBV27, the J gene TRBJ1-5; 9 bases agree with TRBD1. CDR1 is MNHEY, CDR2 SMNVEV, per germline (reference sequence). Trimming at V came to 6 bases and at J to 3 bases, leaving 15 bases not matched to a gene. The CDR3 loop spans 18 amino acids. CDR3 in DNA: TGTGCCAGCAGCCAAAGAGGTCCGGGACAGGGCCTCAATCAGCCCCAGCATTTT. This encodes CASSQRGPGQGLNQPQHF.

The V gene is TRBV6-1, the J gene TRBJ2-3; tentatively, D is TRBD2 (5 bases). Per the germline V gene, CDR1 is MNHNS and CDR2 is SASEGT. Trimming left V 6 bases short and J 9 bases short, with 16 bases between. The CDR3 spans 13 residues. The CDR3 nucleotides read TGTGCCAGCAGCGAGGGTCCCGGGCGGACGCAGTATTTT. Its translation is CASSEGPGRTQYF.

The chain joins TRBV21-1 to TRBJ2-1; TRBD1, the table's D call, was not compared with the DNA. TRBV21-1 is described as a pseudogene. This CDR3 is built from 15 residues. In DNA form, the CDR3 reads TGTGCCAGCATCTCGGACAGGGACTCCTACAATGAGCAGTTCTTC. Protein sequence: CASISDRDSYNEQFF.

The chain employs TRBV7-9 and TRBJ2-7, with D tentatively TRBD1 (6 bases). Trimming removed 8 bases from V and 0 bases from J, with 8 bases in between. This CDR3 contains 12 residues. Germline values: CDR1 SEHNR, CDR2 FQNEAQ (reference sequence). Written as DNA, the CDR3 is TGTGCCAGCCGGGACAACTCCTACGAGCAGTACTTC. Translated, it gives CASRDNSYEQYF.

The gene calls are TRBV19 and TRBJ1-5; D possibly corresponds to TRBD1 (6 bases). Trimming removed 7 bases from V and 11 bases from J, with 18 bases in between. This CDR3 comprises 13 residues. CDR1 is LNHDA and CDR2 is SQIVND in the germline V gene (reference sequence). CDR3 sequence: CASMAAGAWAQHF. The CDR3 coding sequence is TGTGCCAGTATGGCGGCAGGGGCCTGGGCCCAGCATTTT.

This chain connects TRBV5-4 to TRBJ2-2; no clear D gene. CDR1 and CDR2 (germline): SGHNT, YYREEE (reference sequence). The CDR3 spans 13 residues. V gave up 4 bases and J gave up 6 bases, with 10 bases separating them. CDR3 sequence reads: CASSPELAGELFF. The CDR3 DNA reads TGTGCCAGCAGCCCAGAATTGGCCGGGGAGCTGTTTTTT.

The chain links TRBV11-2 to TRBJ2-3; 8 bases line up with TRBD1. After removal of 0 bases from V and 2 bases from J, the junction contained 1 base not matched to a gene. Germline V gives CDR1 SGHAT, CDR2 FQNNGV. CDR3 size: 15 residues. The chain's CDR3 is CASSLEGQVTDTQYF. Here the CDR3 DNA reads TGTGCCAGCAGCTTAGAGGGACAGGTCACAGATACGCAGTATTTT.